This T cell receptor (beta chain) was sequenced during a study of T cells in Graves' hyperthyroidism and ophthalmopathy. The CDR3 consists of 15 residues. With 6 bases removed from V and 6 bases from J, the gap between germline ends came to 22 bases. The germline V gene encodes CDR1 DFQATT and CDR2 SNEGSKA (reference sequence). Authors of the study amplified TCR beta CDR3 regions from RNA transcripts. During a first-round RT-PCR of the TCR CDR3, the HTBI primer set was used. TCRdb re-called the multiplex PCR reads with MiXCR, one entry per CDR3 protein. The sample includes 500,000 to 600,000 distinct CDR3 sequences, approximately 15% of them seen just once. A few counts support this clonotype.

The TCR originated in a woman aged 18-30 years with Graves' hyperthyroidism. Sequencing used blood. This chain links TRBV20-1 with TRBJ2-3, with D possibly TRBD2 on 5 matching bases. The CDR3 nucleotides read TGCAGTGCGAGGGTAGGGTCTCGCTCGCTGGATACGCAGTATTTT. This encodes CSARVGSRSLDTQYF.